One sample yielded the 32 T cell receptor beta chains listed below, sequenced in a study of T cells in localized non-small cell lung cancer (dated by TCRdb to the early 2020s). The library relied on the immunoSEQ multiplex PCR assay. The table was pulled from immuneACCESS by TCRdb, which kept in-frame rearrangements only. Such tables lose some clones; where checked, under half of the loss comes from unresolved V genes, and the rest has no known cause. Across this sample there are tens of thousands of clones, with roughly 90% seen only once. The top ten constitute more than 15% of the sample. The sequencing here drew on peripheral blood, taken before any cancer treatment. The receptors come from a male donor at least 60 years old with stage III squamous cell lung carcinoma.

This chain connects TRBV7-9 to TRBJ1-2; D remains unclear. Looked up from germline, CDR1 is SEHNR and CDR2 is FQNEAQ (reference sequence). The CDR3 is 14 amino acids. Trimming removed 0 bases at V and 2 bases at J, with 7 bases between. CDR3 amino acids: CASSLAPGNYGYTF. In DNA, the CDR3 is TGTGCCAGCAGCTTAGCACCCGGGAACTATGGCTACACCTTC. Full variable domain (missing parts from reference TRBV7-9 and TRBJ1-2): DTGVSQNPRHKITKRGQNVTFRCDPISEHNRLYWYRQTLGQGPEFLTYFQNEAQLEKSRLLSDRFSAERPKGSFSTLEIQRTEQGDSAMYLCASSLAPGNYGYTFGSGTRLTVV.

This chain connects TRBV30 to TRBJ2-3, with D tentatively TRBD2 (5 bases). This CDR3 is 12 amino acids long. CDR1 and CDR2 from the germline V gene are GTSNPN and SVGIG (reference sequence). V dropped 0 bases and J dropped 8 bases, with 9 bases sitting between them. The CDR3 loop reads CAWSVVRGTQYF. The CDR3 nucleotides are TGTGCCTGGAGTGTCGTCCGGGGTACGCAGTATTTT.

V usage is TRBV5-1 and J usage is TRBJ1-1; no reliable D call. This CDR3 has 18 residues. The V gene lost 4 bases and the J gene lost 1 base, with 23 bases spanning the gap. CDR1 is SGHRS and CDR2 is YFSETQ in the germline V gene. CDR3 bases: TGCGCCAGCAGCCCAACTCCGGGATCGGGCATGGAGAACACTGAAGCTTTCTTT. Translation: CASSPTPGSGMENTEAFF.

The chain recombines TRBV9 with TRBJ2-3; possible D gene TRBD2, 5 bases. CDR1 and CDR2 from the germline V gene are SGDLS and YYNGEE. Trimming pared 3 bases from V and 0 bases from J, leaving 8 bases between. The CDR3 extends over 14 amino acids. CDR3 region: CASSGGFSTDTQYF. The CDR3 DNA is TGTGCCAGCAGCGGAGGGTTTAGCACAGATACGCAGTATTTT.

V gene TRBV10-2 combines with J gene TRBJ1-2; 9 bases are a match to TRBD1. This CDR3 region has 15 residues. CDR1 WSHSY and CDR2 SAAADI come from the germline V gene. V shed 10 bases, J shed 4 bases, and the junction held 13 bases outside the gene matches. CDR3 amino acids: CATGTGPEVGYGYTF. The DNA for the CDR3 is TGCGCCACTGGGACAGGGCCCGAGGTGGGCTATGGCTACACCTTC.

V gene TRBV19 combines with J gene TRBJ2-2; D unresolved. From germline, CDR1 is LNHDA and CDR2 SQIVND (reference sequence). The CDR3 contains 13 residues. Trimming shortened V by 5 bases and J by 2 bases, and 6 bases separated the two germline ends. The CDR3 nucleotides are TGTGCCAGTAGTGACGCTAACACCGGGGAGCTGTTTTTT. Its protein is CASSDANTGELFF.

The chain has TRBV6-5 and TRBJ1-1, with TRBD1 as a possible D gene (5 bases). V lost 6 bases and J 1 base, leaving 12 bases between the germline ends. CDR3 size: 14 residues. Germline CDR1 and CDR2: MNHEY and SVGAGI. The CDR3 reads CASRGAGENTEAFF. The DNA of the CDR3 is TGTGCCAGCAGAGGGGCGGGAGAGAACACTGAAGCTTTCTTT.

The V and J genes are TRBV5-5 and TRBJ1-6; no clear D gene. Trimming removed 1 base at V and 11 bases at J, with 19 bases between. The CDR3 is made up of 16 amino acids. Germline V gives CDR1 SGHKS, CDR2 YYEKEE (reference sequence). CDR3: CASSLLGRPTPTPLHF. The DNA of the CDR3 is TGTGCCAGCAGCTTGCTAGGCCGACCTACACCTACACCCCTCCACTTT.

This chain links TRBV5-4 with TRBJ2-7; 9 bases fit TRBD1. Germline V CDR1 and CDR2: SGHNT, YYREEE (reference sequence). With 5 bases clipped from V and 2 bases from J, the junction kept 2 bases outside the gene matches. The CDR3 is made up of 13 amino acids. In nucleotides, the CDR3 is TGTGCCAGCAGTCGGGACAGGGCCTACGAGCAGTACTTC. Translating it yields CASSRDRAYEQYF.

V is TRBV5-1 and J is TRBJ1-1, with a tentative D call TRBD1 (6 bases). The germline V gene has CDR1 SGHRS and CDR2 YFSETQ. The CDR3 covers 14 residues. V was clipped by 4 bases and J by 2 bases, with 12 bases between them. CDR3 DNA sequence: TGCGCCAGCAGCCCTGGGGGCTCCAACACTGAAGCTTTCTTT. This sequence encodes CASSPGGSNTEAFF.

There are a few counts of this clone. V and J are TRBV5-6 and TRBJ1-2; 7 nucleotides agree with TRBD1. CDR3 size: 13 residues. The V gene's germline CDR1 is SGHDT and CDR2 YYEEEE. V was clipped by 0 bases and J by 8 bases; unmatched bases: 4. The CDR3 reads CASSLDQGVGYTF. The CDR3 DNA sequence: TGTGCCAGCAGCTTGGACCAGGGGGTCGGCTACACCTTC.

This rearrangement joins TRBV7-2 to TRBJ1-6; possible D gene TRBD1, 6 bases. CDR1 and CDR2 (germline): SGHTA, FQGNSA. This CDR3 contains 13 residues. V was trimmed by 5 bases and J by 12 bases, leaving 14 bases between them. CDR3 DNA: TGTGCCAGCAGCACCGGACAGTTCCTACCCCTCCACTTT. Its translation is CASSTGQFLPLHF.

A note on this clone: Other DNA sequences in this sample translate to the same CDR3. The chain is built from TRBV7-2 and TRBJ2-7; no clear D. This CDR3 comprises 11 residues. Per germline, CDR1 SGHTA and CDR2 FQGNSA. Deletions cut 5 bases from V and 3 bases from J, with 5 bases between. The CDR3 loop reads CASSLRYEQYF. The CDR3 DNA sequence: TGTGCCAGCAGCCTTCGCTACGAGCAGTACTTC.

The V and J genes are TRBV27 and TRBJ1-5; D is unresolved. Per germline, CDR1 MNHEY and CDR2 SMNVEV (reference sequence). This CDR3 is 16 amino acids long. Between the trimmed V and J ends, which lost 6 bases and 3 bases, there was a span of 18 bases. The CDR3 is CASRGSPGSYNQPQHF. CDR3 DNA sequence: TGTGCCAGCAGGGGATCCCCAGGCTCATACAATCAGCCCCAGCATTTT.

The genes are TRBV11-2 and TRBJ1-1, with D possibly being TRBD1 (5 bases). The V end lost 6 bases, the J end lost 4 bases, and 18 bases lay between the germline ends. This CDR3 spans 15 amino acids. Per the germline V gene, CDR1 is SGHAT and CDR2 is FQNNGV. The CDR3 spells CASRLMDLGGTEAFF. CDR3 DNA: TGTGCCAGCAGACTCATGGATCTCGGGGGCACTGAAGCTTTCTTT.

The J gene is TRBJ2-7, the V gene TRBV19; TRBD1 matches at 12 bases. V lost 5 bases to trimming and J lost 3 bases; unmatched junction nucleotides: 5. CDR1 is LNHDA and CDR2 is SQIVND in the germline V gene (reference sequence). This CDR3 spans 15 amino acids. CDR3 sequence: CASSSGTGGYYEQYF. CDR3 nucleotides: TGTGCCAGTAGTTCCGGGACAGGGGGCTACTACGAGCAGTACTTC.

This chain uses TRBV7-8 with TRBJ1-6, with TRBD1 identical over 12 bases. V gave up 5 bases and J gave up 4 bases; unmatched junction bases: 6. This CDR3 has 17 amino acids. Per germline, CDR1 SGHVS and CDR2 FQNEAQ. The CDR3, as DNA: TGTGCCAGCAGCCTAGGGACAGGGGGCGTTTATAATTCACCCCTCCACTTT. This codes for CASSLGTGGVYNSPLHF.

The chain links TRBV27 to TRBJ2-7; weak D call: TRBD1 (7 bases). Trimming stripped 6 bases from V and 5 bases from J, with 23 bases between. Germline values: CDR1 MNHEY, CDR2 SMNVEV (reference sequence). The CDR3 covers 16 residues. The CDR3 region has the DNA TGTGCCAGCAGAAAAGGTTGGGGCAGGGGGGCGGACGAGCAGTACTTC. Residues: CASRKGWGRGADEQYF.

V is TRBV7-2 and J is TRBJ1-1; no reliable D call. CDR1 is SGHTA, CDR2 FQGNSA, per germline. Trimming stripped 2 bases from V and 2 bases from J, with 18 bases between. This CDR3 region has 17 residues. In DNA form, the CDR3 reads TGTGCCAGCAGCTTAACCCAATATTCCCCTTTTAACACTGAAGCTTTCTTT. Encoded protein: CASSLTQYSPFNTEAFF.

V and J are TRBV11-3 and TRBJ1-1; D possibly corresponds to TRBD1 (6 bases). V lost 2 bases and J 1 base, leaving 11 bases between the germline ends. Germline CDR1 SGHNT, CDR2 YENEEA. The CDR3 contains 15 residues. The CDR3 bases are TGTGCCAGCAGCTTACAAAAGGACAGGAACACTGAAGCTTTCTTT. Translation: CASSLQKDRNTEAFF.

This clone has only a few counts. The DNA of the CDR3 is TGTGCCAGCAGTTCCTCGGGACAGCCTAATCAGCCCCAGCATTTT. Translating it yields CASSSSGQPNQPQHF. The V call is TRBV27, the J call TRBJ1-5, with 7 bases identical to TRBD1. The CDR3 consists of 15 residues. The trim removed 4 bases at V and 4 bases at J, leaving 7 bases unmatched. The germline CDR1 and CDR2 sequences are MNHEY and SMNVEV (reference sequence).

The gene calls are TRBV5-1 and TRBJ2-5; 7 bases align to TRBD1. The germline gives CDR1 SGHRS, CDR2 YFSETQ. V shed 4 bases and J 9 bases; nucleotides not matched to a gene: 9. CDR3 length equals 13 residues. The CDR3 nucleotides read TGCGCCAGCAGCAGGACAGGACTCGGGGCCCAGTACTTC. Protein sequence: CASSRTGLGAQYF.

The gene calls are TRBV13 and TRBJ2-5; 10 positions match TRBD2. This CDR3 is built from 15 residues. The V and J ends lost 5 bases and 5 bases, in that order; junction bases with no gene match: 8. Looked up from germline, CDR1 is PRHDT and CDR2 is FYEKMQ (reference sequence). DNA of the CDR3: TGTGCCAGCAGCAAGAGGACTAGCGGCGGGGAGACCCAGTACTTC. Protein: CASSKRTSGGETQYF.

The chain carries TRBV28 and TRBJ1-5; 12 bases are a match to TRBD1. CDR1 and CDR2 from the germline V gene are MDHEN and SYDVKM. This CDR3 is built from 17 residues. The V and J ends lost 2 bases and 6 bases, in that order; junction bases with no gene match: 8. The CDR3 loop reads CASSLRTGTGGSQPQHF. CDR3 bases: TGTGCCAGCAGTTTACGTACCGGGACAGGGGGCAGTCAGCCCCAGCATTTT.

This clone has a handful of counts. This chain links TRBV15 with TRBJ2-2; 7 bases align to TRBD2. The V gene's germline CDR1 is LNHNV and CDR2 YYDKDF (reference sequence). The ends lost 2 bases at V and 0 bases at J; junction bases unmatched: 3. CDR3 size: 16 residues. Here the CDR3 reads CATSRTLAANTGELFF. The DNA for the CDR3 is TGTGCCACCAGCAGAACTCTAGCGGCGAACACCGGGGAGCTGTTTTTT.

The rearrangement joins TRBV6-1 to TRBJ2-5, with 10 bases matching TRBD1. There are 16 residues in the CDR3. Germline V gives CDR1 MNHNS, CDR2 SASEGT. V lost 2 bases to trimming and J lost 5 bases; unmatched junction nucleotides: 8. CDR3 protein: CASSESRQGARETQYF. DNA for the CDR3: TGTGCCAGCAGTGAATCGAGACAGGGGGCGCGGGAGACCCAGTACTTC.

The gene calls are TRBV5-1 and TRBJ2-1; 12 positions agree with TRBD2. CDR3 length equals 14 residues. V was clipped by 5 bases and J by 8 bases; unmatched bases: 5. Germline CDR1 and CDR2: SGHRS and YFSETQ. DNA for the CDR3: TGCGCCAGCAGAGGGCTAGCGGGAGGGGATGAGCAGTTCTTC. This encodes CASRGLAGGDEQFF.

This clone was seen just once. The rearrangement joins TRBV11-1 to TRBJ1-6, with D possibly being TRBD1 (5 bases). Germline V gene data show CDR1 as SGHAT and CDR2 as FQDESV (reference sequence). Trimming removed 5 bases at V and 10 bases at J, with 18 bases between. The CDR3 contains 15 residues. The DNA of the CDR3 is TGTGCCAGCAGCCCCCGGGTGAGGGGACGATCACCCCTCCACTTT. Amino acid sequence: CASSPRVRGRSPLHF.

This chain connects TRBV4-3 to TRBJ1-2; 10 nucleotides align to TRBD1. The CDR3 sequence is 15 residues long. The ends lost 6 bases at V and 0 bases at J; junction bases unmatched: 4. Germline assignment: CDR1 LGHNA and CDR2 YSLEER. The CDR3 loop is CASRPGTGANYGYTF. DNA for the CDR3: TGCGCCAGCAGACCTGGGACAGGGGCTAACTATGGCTACACCTTC.

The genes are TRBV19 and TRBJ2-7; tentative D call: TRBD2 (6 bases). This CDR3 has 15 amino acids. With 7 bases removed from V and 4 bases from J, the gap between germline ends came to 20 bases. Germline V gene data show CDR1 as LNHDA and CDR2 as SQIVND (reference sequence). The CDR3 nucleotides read TGTGCCAGTAACCGCCTTGGAGGGAGGTGGTACGAGCAGTACTTC. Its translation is CASNRLGGRWYEQYF.

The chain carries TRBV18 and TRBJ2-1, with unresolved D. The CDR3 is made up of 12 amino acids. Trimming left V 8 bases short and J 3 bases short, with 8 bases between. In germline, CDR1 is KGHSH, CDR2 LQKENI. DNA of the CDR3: TGTGCCAGCGGTGCGGACTACAATGAGCAGTTCTTC. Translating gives CASGADYNEQFF.

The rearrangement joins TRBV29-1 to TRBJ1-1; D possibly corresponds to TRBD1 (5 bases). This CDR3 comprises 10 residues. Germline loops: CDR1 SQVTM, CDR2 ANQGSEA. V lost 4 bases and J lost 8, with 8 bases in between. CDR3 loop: CSVVNREAFF. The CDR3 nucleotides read TGCAGCGTTGTCAACAGGGAAGCTTTCTTT. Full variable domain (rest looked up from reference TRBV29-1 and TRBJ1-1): SAVISQKPSRDICQRGTSLTIQCQVDSQVTMMFWYRQQPGQSLTLIATANQGSEATYESGFVIDKFPISRPNLTFSTLTVSNMSPEDSSIYLCSVVNREAFFGQGTRLTVV.